The rows below give T cell receptor beta chains drawn from one sample of a study of T-cell memory formation after mild COVID-19. Each CDR3 protein is one row after TCRdb ran MiXCR on the 5' RACE reads. The sample records around 200,000 distinct CDR3 sequences, 9.5% to 10% being singletons. What was sequenced was PBMCs or a T cell subset sorted from them (not recorded which). The receptors shown here come from a man between 18 and 29 years old who had mild COVID-19 (a few samples of this study predate the infection). Cell type and time point are not known. Both conserved end residues are part of each CDR3. Each record gives: V gene, clone size, J gene, D gene, CDR3 DNA, CDR3 protein. The D gene is left open where the match is weak. Clone size is stated in some rows and not others, as once, few, many or a class when expanded.

TRBV4-2	few	TRBJ2-5	NA	TGTGCCAGCAGCCAAGAGGGGATCCAAGAGACCCAGTACTTC	CASSQEGIQETQYF
TRBV12-3/TRBV12-4	NA	TRBJ1-1	NA	TGTGCCAGCTCCGCCGCCCGGGGCATGAACACTGAAGCTTTCTTT	CASSAARGMNTEAFF
TRBV11-2	many	TRBJ2-4	TRBD1	TGTGCCAGCAGCTCCCGGACAGGTCCGAACATTCAGTACTTC	CASSSRTGPNIQYF
TRBV4-2	few	TRBJ1-1	NA	TGTGCCAGCAGCCAAGTTAGGGAGAACACTGAAGCTTTCTTT	CASSQVRENTEAFF
TRBV5-1	many	TRBJ2-5	NA	TGCGCCAGCTCCCCCGGCCCGAGCGAGACCCAGTACTTC	CASSPGPSETQYF
TRBV7-3	few	TRBJ2-5	NA	TGTGCCAGCAGCTTACTCTCAAAAGAGACCCAGTACTTC	CASSLLSKETQYF
TRBV6-5	many	TRBJ1-2	TRBD1	TGTGCCAGCAGTACCCAACAGGGGGGCTACACCTTC	CASSTQQGGYTF
TRBV24-1	many	TRBJ2-2	TRBD1	TGTGCCACCAGTGATTCTCAGGGGGCTCGGACCGGGGAGCTGTTTTTT	CATSDSQGARTGELFF
TRBV7-3	many	TRBJ2-1	TRBD2	TGTGCCAGCAGCTTACGGGGGGGCTCCTACAATGAGCAGTTCTTC	CASSLRGGSYNEQFF
TRBV27	few	TRBJ1-1	NA	TGTGCCAGCAGATCCAGACGTTCGGGGCACACTGAAGCTTTCTTT	CASRSRRSGHTEAFF
TRBV19	NA	TRBJ1-3	NA	TGTGCCAGCCCGGACTTGTGGGGAAACACCATATATTTT	CASPDLWGNTIYF
TRBV20-1	few	TRBJ2-3	TRBD2	TGCAGTGCTGTGACTAGCGGGGGGGCAGATACGCAGTATTTT	CSAVTSGGADTQYF
TRBV5-5	NA	TRBJ2-5	TRBD1	TGTGCCAGCAGCTTGGGATTGACAGGGCTCAAGACCCAGTACTTC	CASSLGLTGLKTQYF
TRBV20-1	NA	TRBJ2-2	TRBD1	TGCAGTGCTATACAGGGGCACACCGGGGAGCTGTTTTTT	CSAIQGHTGELFF
TRBV29-1	many	TRBJ1-5	TRBD1	TGCAGCGTCGCTGGGACAGCTAATCAGCCCCAGCATTTT	CSVAGTANQPQHF
TRBV5-4	many	TRBJ1-5	NA	TGTGCCAGCAGCTTGGGTCAGGGTATTTTGCAGCCCCAGCATTTT	CASSLGQGILQPQHF
TRBV7-2	few	TRBJ2-7	NA	TGTGCCAGCAGCTTCCGAGGGGGTACTGACTACGAGCAGTACTTC	CASSFRGGTDYEQYF
TRBV11-2	NA	TRBJ1-1	TRBD1	TGTGCCAGCAGCCCAGACAGGGTTGGTACTGAAGCTTTCTTT	CASSPDRVGTEAFF